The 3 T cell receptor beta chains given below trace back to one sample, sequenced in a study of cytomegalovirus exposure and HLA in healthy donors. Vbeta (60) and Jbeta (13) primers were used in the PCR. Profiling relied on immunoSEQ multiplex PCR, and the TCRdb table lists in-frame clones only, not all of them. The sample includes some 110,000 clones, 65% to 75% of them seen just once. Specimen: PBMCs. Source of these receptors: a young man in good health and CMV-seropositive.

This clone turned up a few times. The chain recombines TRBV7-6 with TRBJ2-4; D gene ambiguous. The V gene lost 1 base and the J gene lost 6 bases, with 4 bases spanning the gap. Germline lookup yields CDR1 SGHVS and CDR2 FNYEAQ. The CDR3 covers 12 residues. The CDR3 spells CASSLDGNIQYF. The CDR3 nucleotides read TGTGCCAGCAGCTTAGACGGAAACATTCAGTACTTC.

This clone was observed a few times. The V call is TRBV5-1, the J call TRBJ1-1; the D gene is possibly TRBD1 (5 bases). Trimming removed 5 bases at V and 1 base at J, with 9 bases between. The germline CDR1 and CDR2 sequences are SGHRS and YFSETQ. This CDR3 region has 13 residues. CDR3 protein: CASRPQGNTEAFF. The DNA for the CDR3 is TGCGCCAGCAGACCGCAGGGGAACACTGAAGCTTTCTTT.

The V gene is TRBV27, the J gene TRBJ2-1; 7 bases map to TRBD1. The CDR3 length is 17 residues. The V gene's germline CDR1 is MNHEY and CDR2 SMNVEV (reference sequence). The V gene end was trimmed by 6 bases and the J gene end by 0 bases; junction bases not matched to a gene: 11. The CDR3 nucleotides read TGTGCCAGCAGCAGACAGGGATACGTGGGCTCCTACAATGAGCAGTTCTTC. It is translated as CASSRQGYVGSYNEQFF.